This record concerns one T cell receptor beta chain sequence. MiXCR, run by TCRdb on the 5' RACE reads, gives a single entry per CDR3 protein. The sample shows some 440,000 distinct CDR3 sequences, roughly 24% of them seen only once. These data are taken from a study of identical twins. CDR1 and CDR2 from the germline V gene are LGHNA and YSLEER. CDR3 length equals 15 residues. Trimming took 0 bases from V and 6 from J, leaving 12 bases between them. These sequences were also reported in another study, on T cells expressing NK-cell markers. That work states: A range of about 1.0-8% of CD8+ T cells consisted of dominant NKG2C+ clonotypes in several donors.

The sequenced sample consisted of CD4+ T cells sorted from blood. The receptor comes from a woman younger than 35 in good health. This rearrangement joins TRBV4-3 to TRBJ1-5; D gene ambiguous. In nucleotides, the CDR3 is TGCGCCAGCAGCCAAGATAGCCTCGGCGGTCAGCCCCAGCATTTT. Residues: CASSQDSLGGQPQHF.